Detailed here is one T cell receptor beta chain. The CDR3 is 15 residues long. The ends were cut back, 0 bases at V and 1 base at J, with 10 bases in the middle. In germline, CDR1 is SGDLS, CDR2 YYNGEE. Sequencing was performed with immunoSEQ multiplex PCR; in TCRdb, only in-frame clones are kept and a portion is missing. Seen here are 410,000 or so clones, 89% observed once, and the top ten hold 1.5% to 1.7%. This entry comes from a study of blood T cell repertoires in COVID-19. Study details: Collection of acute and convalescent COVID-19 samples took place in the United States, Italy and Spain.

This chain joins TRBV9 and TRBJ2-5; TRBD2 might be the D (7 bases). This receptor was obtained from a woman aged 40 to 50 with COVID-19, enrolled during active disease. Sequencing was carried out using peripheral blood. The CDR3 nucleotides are TGTGCCAGCAGCGTAGCGGGGGGCCGCCAAGAGACCCAGTACTTC. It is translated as CASSVAGGRQETQYF.